This entry lists 29 T cell receptor beta chains sequenced from one sample in a study of T cells in tuberculosis. TCRdb's table, derived via immunoSEQ multiplex PCR, lists solely in-frame clones and lacks some. Found here are some 10,000 clones, roughly 93% of them singletons; the top ten hold 10% to 15%. Sequencing was performed on PBMCs. All receptors derive from an adult with tuberculosis.

The chain employs TRBV19 and TRBJ2-7, with 12 bases matching TRBD2. This CDR3 has 14 residues. Germline CDR1 reads LNHDA; CDR2 reads SQIVND (reference sequence). V shed 10 bases, J shed 6 bases, and the junction held 10 bases outside the gene matches. This CDR3 reads CATLRLAGAPEQYF. The DNA of the CDR3 is TGTGCCACTCTCAGACTAGCGGGAGCACCCGAGCAGTACTTC. Full variable domain (missing parts from reference TRBV19 and TRBJ2-7): DGGITQSPKYLFRKEGQNVTLSCEQNLNHDAMYWYRQDPGQGLRLIYYSQIVNDFQKGDIAEGYSVSREKKESFPLTVTSAQKNPTAFYLCATLRLAGAPEQYFGPGTRLTVT.

The count of this clone is one. This rearrangement joins TRBV10-3 to TRBJ1-1; 10 nucleotides line up with TRBD1. Germline CDR1 ENHRY, CDR2 SYGVKD. The ends lost 6 bases at V and 4 bases at J; junction bases unmatched: 5. The CDR3 has 14 residues. The CDR3 loop reads CAIRDGQGGTEAFF. CDR3 DNA sequence: TGTGCCATCAGGGACGGACAGGGGGGCACTGAAGCTTTCTTT.

The J gene is TRBJ2-7, the V gene TRBV5-6, with TRBD2 matching 8 bases. After removal of 0 bases from V and 3 bases from J, the junction contained 5 bases not matched to a gene. The CDR3 consists of 15 residues. Germline V gene lookup returns CDR1 SGHDT and CDR2 YYEEEE. CDR3 sequence reads: CASSLAGTRRYEQYF. CDR3 sequence (DNA): TGTGCCAGCAGCTTGGCCGGGACTAGGCGCTACGAGCAGTACTTC.

The chain carries TRBV10-3 and TRBJ1-2; 7 bases are shared with TRBD1. This CDR3 contains 16 residues. With V trimmed by 0 bases and J by 4 bases, 8 bases remained unmatched. Germline assignment: CDR1 ENHRY and CDR2 SYGVKD. This CDR3 reads CAISESINRGGYGYTF. The CDR3 bases are TGTGCCATCAGTGAGTCCATTAACAGGGGCGGCTATGGCTACACCTTC.

This rearrangement joins TRBV9 to TRBJ2-3; possible D gene TRBD2, 7 bases. Trimming cost V 0 bases and J 4 bases, with 12 bases left between them. Germline V gene sequence: CDR1 SGDLS, CDR2 YYNGEE. The CDR3 is made up of 15 amino acids. This CDR3 is CASSVEGGEADTQYF. Written as DNA, the CDR3 is TGTGCCAGCAGCGTAGAAGGGGGGGAGGCAGATACGCAGTATTTT.

The chain links TRBV11-2 to TRBJ1-1; tentatively, D is TRBD1 (6 bases). The CDR3 is made up of 16 amino acids. The V gene lost 1 base and the J gene lost 0 bases, with 12 bases spanning the gap. The germline V gene encodes CDR1 SGHAT and CDR2 FQNNGV. CDR3 nucleotides: TGTGCCAGCAGCTTAGTACGGGGGGCCATGAACACTGAAGCTTTCTTT. Its translation is CASSLVRGAMNTEAFF.

The chain recombines TRBV15 with TRBJ2-6; D might be TRBD1 (6 bases). From germline, CDR1 is LNHNV and CDR2 YYDKDF (reference sequence). CDR3 length: 14 residues. The V and J ends lost 6 bases and 0 bases respectively, with 6 bases between them. Here the CDR3 DNA reads TGTGCCACCAGGGACAGCTCTGGGGCCAACGTCCTGACTTTC. Its protein product is CATRDSSGANVLTF. Drawing the rest from reference TRBV15 and TRBJ2-6, the complete variable domain is DAMVIQNPRYQVTQFGKPVTLSCSQTLNHNVMYWYQQKSSQAPKLLFHYYDKDFNNEADTPDNFQSRRPNTSFCFLDIRSPGLGDTAMYLCATRDSSGANVLTFGAGSRLTVL.

The chain recombines TRBV11-2 with TRBJ1-1; D gene uncertain. Trimming shortened V by 1 base and J by 0 bases, and 12 bases separated the two germline ends. The germline V gene has CDR1 SGHAT and CDR2 FQNNGV. The CDR3 extends over 16 amino acids. Here the CDR3 DNA reads TGTGCCAGCAGCTTAGTTCCAAAAGCAATGAACACTGAAGCTTTCTTT. This encodes CASSLVPKAMNTEAFF. The whole variable domain, remainder taken from reference TRBV11-2 and TRBJ1-1, is EAGVAQSPRYKIIEKRQSVAFWCNPISGHATLYWYQQILGQGPKLLIQFQNNGVVDDSQLPKDRFSAERLKGVDSTLKIQPAKLEDSAVYLCASSLVPKAMNTEAFFGQGTRLTVV.

In its sample, this clone ranks as large. The gene calls are TRBV2 and TRBJ1-2; D remains ambiguous. V lost 3 bases and J 4 bases, leaving 21 bases between the germline ends. This CDR3 has 17 amino acids. CDR1 SNHLY and CDR2 FYNNEI come from the germline V gene. CDR3 in amino acids: CASSDPTGSDLCYGYTF. For the CDR3, the DNA is TGTGCCAGCAGTGATCCTACGGGGTCAGATCTTTGCTATGGCTACACCTTC.

This chain links TRBV5-4 with TRBJ1-2, with D possibly matching TRBD1 (5 bases). Trimming cost V 4 bases and J 4 bases, with 11 bases left between them. The CDR3 has 13 residues. CDR1 is SGHNT, CDR2 YYREEE, per germline (reference sequence). The DNA of the CDR3 is TGTGCCAGCAGCCAAGACAGCCTCTATGGCTACACCTTC. Translating gives CASSQDSLYGYTF. Full variable domain (outside the CDR3, taken from reference TRBV5-4 and TRBJ1-2): ETGVTQSPTHLIKTRGQQVTLRCSSQSGHNTVSWYQQALGQGPQFIFQYYREEENGRGNFPPRFSGLQFPNYSSELNVNALELDDSALYLCASSQDSLYGYTFGSGTRLTVV.

The chain joins TRBV9 to TRBJ1-1, with 8 bases fitting TRBD1. J gave up 1 base and V 4 bases, and 6 bases lay outside the gene matches. The CDR3 is 15 residues long. CDR1 and CDR2 from the germline V gene are SGDLS and YYNGEE. In DNA form, the CDR3 reads TGTGCCAGCAGCCCACGACAGGGGACGAACACTGAAGCTTTCTTT. Protein: CASSPRQGTNTEAFF.

The CDR3 loop is CACSRGSTYNEQFF. CDR3 nucleotides: TGTGCCTGCAGTCGGGGGTCAACCTACAATGAGCAGTTCTTC. The chain employs TRBV30 and TRBJ2-1, with a weak D call TRBD2 (6 bases). This CDR3 is built from 14 residues. Trimming shortened V by 6 bases and J by 2 bases, and 14 bases separated the two germline ends. Germline V gene sequence: CDR1 GTSNPN, CDR2 SVGIG (reference sequence).

V and J are TRBV9 and TRBJ2-1, with TRBD2 matching 11 bases. CDR3 length equals 13 residues. Germline V lookup: CDR1 SGDLS, CDR2 YYNGEE. Trimming took 1 base from V and 12 from J; bases not matched to a gene: 3. The CDR3 region is CASSVIAGGGQFF. The CDR3 bases are TGTGCCAGCAGCGTAATAGCGGGAGGGGGGCAGTTCTTC.

The chain combines TRBV6-1 with TRBJ2-3; maybe TRBD2 (5 bases). In germline, CDR1 is MNHNS, CDR2 SASEGT. This CDR3 has 12 residues. Trimming removed 6 bases at V and 5 bases at J, with 9 bases between. The chain's CDR3 is CASRESGDTQYF. The CDR3, as DNA: TGTGCCAGCAGGGAGAGCGGAGATACGCAGTATTTT.

V gene TRBV30 combines with J gene TRBJ1-1, with D maybe TRBD1 (5 bases). Trimming left V 0 bases short and J 1 base short, with 12 bases between. Germline V gene data show CDR1 as GTSNPN and CDR2 as SVGIG (reference sequence). The CDR3 length is 15 residues. The CDR3 region has the DNA TGTGCCTGGAGTGTACCCCCCCAGGGGAACACTGAAGCTTTCTTT. Its translation is CAWSVPPQGNTEAFF.

The CDR3 nucleotides are TGTGCCAGCATCCGCTTCAACCGCCCCACTAGCGGGGGGGCCAACCGGAATGAGCAGTTCTTC. Translating gives CASIRFNRPTSGGANRNEQFF. The chain recombines TRBV7-3 with TRBJ2-1; 13 nucleotides align to TRBD2. Unmatched junction bases numbered 25, after V lost 7 bases and J lost 7 bases. Germline V gene lookup returns CDR1 SGHTA and CDR2 FQGTGA. This CDR3 has 21 amino acids.

The chain employs TRBV2 and TRBJ1-2, with D possibly being TRBD1 (5 bases). Germline V gene data show CDR1 as SNHLY and CDR2 as FYNNEI. Deletions cut 2 bases from V and 8 bases from J, with 18 bases between. The CDR3 covers 15 residues. Here the CDR3 reads CASSERSSGGEGYTF. The CDR3 DNA follows: TGTGCCAGCAGTGAAAGGTCTTCCGGGGGAGAGGGCTACACCTTC. The complete variable domain, with remaining parts taken from reference TRBV2 and TRBJ1-2, reads EPEVTQTPSHQVTQMGQEVILRCVPISNHLYFYWYRQILGQKVEFLVSFYNNEISEKSEIFDDQFSVERPDGSNFTLKIRSTKLEDSAMYFCASSERSSGGEGYTFGSGTRLTVV.

This clone was seen a single time. This chain joins TRBV7-2 and TRBJ2-7; 8 bases fit TRBD2. Germline V CDR1 and CDR2: SGHTA, FQGNSA. The CDR3 loop spans 15 amino acids. V shed 4 bases, J shed 4 bases, and the junction held 9 bases outside the gene matches. The CDR3 spells CASSSSGGAAYEQYF. CDR3 DNA: TGTGCCAGCAGCTCCTCCGGGGGGGCAGCATACGAGCAGTACTTC.

In nucleotides, the CDR3 is TGTGCCAGCTCCTTACTAGATACAGATACGCAGTATTTT. It encodes CASSLLDTDTQYF. The chain employs TRBV2 and TRBJ2-3; possible D gene TRBD2, 5 bases. The germline V and J ends were trimmed by 8 bases and 3 bases, with 12 bases remaining between them. This CDR3 region has 13 residues. Germline-derived CDR1 and CDR2 are SNHLY and FYNNEI.

CDR3 in DNA: TGTGCCAGCACATTGGGGACAGGGACCTACAATGAGCAGTTCTTC. Encoded protein: CASTLGTGTYNEQFF. The J gene is TRBJ2-1, the V gene TRBV6-5; 9 nucleotides match TRBD1. The germline gives CDR1 MNHEY, CDR2 SVGAGI. Germline trimming cut 7 bases from V and 2 bases from J; bases unmatched to any gene: 6. This CDR3 has 15 residues.

This chain joins TRBV7-2 and TRBJ2-2, with 8 bases fitting TRBD2. Germline CDR1 SGHTA, CDR2 FQGNSA. The CDR3 totals 17 residues. V was pared by 2 bases and J by 0 bases, with 5 bases of the junction left unmatched. CDR3 protein: CASSLFSSGANTGELFF. The CDR3 coding sequence is TGTGCCAGCAGCTTATTTAGTAGCGGGGCGAACACCGGGGAGCTGTTTTTT.

The chain has TRBV5-1 and TRBJ2-2; weak D call: TRBD1 (5 bases). Germline V lookup: CDR1 SGHRS, CDR2 YFSETQ. The CDR3 extends over 15 amino acids. V lost 5 bases, J lost 4 bases, and 15 bases lay in between. CDR3 protein: CASRTEQTVTGELFF. CDR3 DNA sequence: TGCGCCAGCAGAACTGAACAGACAGTCACCGGGGAGCTGTTTTTT.

The chain is built from TRBV25-1 and TRBJ1-6, with D hard to call. This CDR3 spans 14 amino acids. Per germline, CDR1 MGHDK and CDR2 SYGVNS. Trimming took 3 bases from V and 0 from J, leaving 3 bases between them. CDR3 in amino acids: CASSESSYNSPLHF. CDR3 coding DNA: TGTGCCAGCAGTGAGAGCTCCTATAATTCACCCCTCCACTTT. Supplemented by reference TRBV25-1 and TRBJ1-6, the full variable domain reads EADIYQTPRYLVIGTGKKITLECSQTMGHDKMYWYQQDPGMELHLIHYSYGVNSTEKGDLSSESTVSRIRTEHFPLTLESARPSHTSQYLCASSESSYNSPLHFGNGTRLTVT.

V and J are TRBV6-6 and TRBJ2-7; 10 bases map to TRBD2. In germline, CDR1 is MNHNY, CDR2 SVGAGI (reference sequence). The CDR3 extends over 15 amino acids. V gave up 2 bases and J gave up 2 bases; unmatched junction bases: 3. The CDR3 sequence: CASSYRLAGAYEQYF. The CDR3 coding sequence is TGTGCCAGCAGTTACAGGCTAGCGGGAGCCTACGAGCAGTACTTC.

The V call is TRBV4-1, the J call TRBJ1-4; 7 positions match TRBD1. The CDR3 covers 15 residues. J lost 5 bases, V lost 0 bases, and 3 bases had no gene match. Germline V gene data show CDR1 as MGHRA and CDR2 as YSYEKL. The CDR3 here is CASSQEGTVNEKLFF. The CDR3 region has the DNA TGCGCCAGCAGCCAAGAGGGGACAGTAAATGAAAAACTGTTTTTT.

The chain recombines TRBV5-1 with TRBJ2-1; possibly TRBD2 for D (6 bases). Germline-derived CDR1 and CDR2 are SGHRS and YFSETQ. The germline V and J ends were trimmed by 0 bases and 1 base, with 11 bases remaining between them. The CDR3 runs 16 residues. CDR3 nucleotide sequence: TGCGCCAGCAGCTTGGTGGGGGAGGCATCCTACAATGAGCAGTTCTTC. Amino acid sequence: CASSLVGEASYNEQFF.

The chain carries TRBV9 and TRBJ1-3; no definite D call. V lost 1 base to trimming and J lost 4 bases, with 3 bases between them. The germline gives CDR1 SGDLS, CDR2 YYNGEE. The CDR3 has 12 residues. CDR3 loop: CASSVSGNTIYF. CDR3 DNA sequence: TGTGCCAGCAGCGTATCAGGAAACACCATATATTTT.

V usage is TRBV5-5 and J usage is TRBJ2-7; 13 bases are a match to TRBD2. The length of the CDR3 is 15 residues. In germline, CDR1 is SGHKS, CDR2 YYEKEE (reference sequence). V was pared by 4 bases and J by 5 bases, with 6 bases of the junction left unmatched. CDR3 loop: CASSLGLAGMDEQYF. CDR3 sequence (DNA): TGTGCCAGCAGCCTGGGACTAGCGGGAATGGACGAGCAGTACTTC.

The V and J genes are TRBV5-1 and TRBJ2-3; TRBD2 matches 11 bases. The J segment lost 2 bases and the V segment lost 7 bases, leaving 6 bases of the junction unmatched. Germline CDR1 SGHRS, CDR2 YFSETQ. The CDR3 extends over 15 amino acids. The CDR3 DNA follows: TGCGCCAGCTTACTAGCGGGGGACCTCACAGATACGCAGTATTTT. Amino acids: CASLLAGDLTDTQYF.